This T cell receptor beta chain was captured by sequencing in a study of OX40 agonist ivuxolimab in advanced cancers. Study background: Averaging roughly 60 years in age, with a range of roughly 20 to 79, the cohort was 82.7% male.

The germline V and J ends were trimmed by 3 bases and 7 bases, with 11 bases remaining between them. Germline CDR1 is SGDLS and CDR2 is YYNGEE. This CDR3 spans 13 amino acids. Profiling relied on immunoSEQ multiplex PCR, and the TCRdb table lists in-frame clones only, not all of them. The repertoire consists of over 65,000 clones, with 90% to 95% occurring once and the leading ten covering about 0.32%. Sequencing used CD4+ or CD8+ T cells sorted from blood, obtained in a trial of the OX40 agonist ivuxolimab. The source is an adult with an advanced solid tumor such as melanoma, head and neck, liver or kidney cancer. The rearrangement uses TRBV9 and TRBJ2-1; D remains unclear. The CDR3 reads CASSETWGNEQFF. The CDR3, as DNA: TGTGCCAGCAGCGAAACTTGGGGTAATGAGCAGTTCTTC.